The 20 T cell receptor beta chains presented below share a single source sample, sequenced in a study of blood T cell repertoires in COVID-19. Using immunoSEQ multiplex PCR, the repertoire was profiled, and TCRdb retains in-frame clones only, with some absent. The table has about 110,000 clones, less than 85% seen once; the top ten hold 1.8%. The sequencing sample was made of peripheral blood. These receptor sequences come from a middle-aged woman with acute or convalescent COVID-19.

The rearrangement joins TRBV10-1 to TRBJ1-5; a possible D gene is TRBD1 (6 bases). The CDR3 is 17 residues long. Trimming took 2 bases from V and 5 from J, leaving 19 bases between them. Germline CDR1 WNHNN, CDR2 SYGVQD (reference sequence). CDR3 bases: TGCGCCAGCAGTGAGAGGGATTTACAGGGTGTGTATCAGCCCCAGCATTTT. Amino acids: CASSERDLQGVYQPQHF.

The rearrangement uses TRBV2 and TRBJ1-2; perhaps TRBD1 as D (5 bases). The germline V and J ends were trimmed by 5 bases and 7 bases, with 11 bases remaining between them. CDR1 is SNHLY and CDR2 is FYNNEI in the germline V gene. This CDR3 is built from 12 residues. The CDR3 bases are TGTGCCAGCAGTTTCTCCAGGGCTGGCTACACCTTC. Its protein is CASSFSRAGYTF.

J is TRBJ1-4 and V is TRBV5-3; perhaps TRBD1 as D (6 bases). TRBV5-3 is reported as an ORF; its role is uncertain. The CDR3 has 15 amino acids. The V and J ends lost 3 bases and 5 bases respectively, with 14 bases between them. This CDR3 is CARSWRTEENEKLFF. The CDR3 DNA is TGTGCCAGAAGCTGGAGGACAGAAGAAAATGAAAAACTGTTTTTT.

This clone has just a few counts. The genes are TRBV18 and TRBJ2-1, with 9 positions matching TRBD2. From germline, CDR1 is KGHSH and CDR2 LQKENI. With 4 bases clipped from V and 7 bases from J, the junction kept 8 bases outside the gene matches. The CDR3 runs 15 residues. CDR3 region: CASSRGTSISNEQFF. DNA of the CDR3: TGTGCCAGCTCACGTGGGACTAGCATTAGTAATGAGCAGTTCTTC.

The V and J genes are TRBV28 and TRBJ2-7; D perhaps matches TRBD2 (6 bases). Per germline, CDR1 MDHEN and CDR2 SYDVKM. V lost 4 bases and J lost 2, with 12 bases in between. The CDR3 loop spans 14 amino acids. The CDR3: CASSSLGTPYEQYF. CDR3 nucleotide sequence: TGTGCCAGCAGTTCCCTAGGGACTCCCTACGAGCAGTACTTC.

The V call is TRBV7-2, the J call TRBJ2-2, with D perhaps TRBD2 (6 bases). Trimming pared 3 bases from V and 5 bases from J, leaving 13 bases between. Germline CDR1 is SGHTA and CDR2 is FQGNSA. CDR3 length: 15 amino acids. The CDR3 protein is CASSFPGLSTGELFF. The CDR3 nucleotides are TGTGCCAGCAGCTTTCCGGGACTGTCTACCGGGGAGCTGTTTTTT.

Only a few counts were recorded for this clone. This sequence joins TRBV9 and TRBJ2-1; D is perhaps TRBD1 (5 bases). Trimming removed 2 bases at V and 6 bases at J, with 15 bases between. Germline CDR1 and CDR2: SGDLS and YYNGEE. There are 15 residues in the CDR3. The CDR3 nucleotides are TGTGCCAGCAGCGTTAGCTCAGGGTCAGGCAATGAGCAGTTCTTC. Translation: CASSVSSGSGNEQFF.

The chain uses TRBV6-5 and TRBJ2-5, with 10 bases aligning to TRBD2. Losses at the gene ends were 0 bases for V and 3 bases for J; bases not matched to a gene: 4. Germline V gene data show CDR1 as MNHEY and CDR2 as SVGAGI. This CDR3 is built from 16 residues. For the CDR3, the DNA is TGTGCCAGCAGTTACTCGATTAGCGGGGGGAAAGAGACCCAGTACTTC. Residues: CASSYSISGGKETQYF.

J is TRBJ1-1 and V is TRBV7-2, with TRBD1 as a possible D gene (5 bases). Trimming cost V 3 bases and J 1 base, with 9 bases left between them. Germline V lookup: CDR1 SGHTA, CDR2 FQGNSA. The CDR3 totals 14 residues. CDR3 in amino acids: CASSFSTGNTEAFF. CDR3 sequence (DNA): TGTGCCAGCAGCTTCTCAACAGGGAACACTGAAGCTTTCTTT.

This rearrangement joins TRBV28 to TRBJ1-2; tentative D call: TRBD1 (5 bases). Germline lookup yields CDR1 MDHEN and CDR2 SYDVKM. Trimming shortened V by 7 bases and J by 3 bases, and 18 bases separated the two germline ends. This CDR3 comprises 15 residues. The CDR3 region has the DNA TGTGCCAGCATGGAGAGCCAGGGAAGGCACTATGGCTACACCTTC. Translated: CASMESQGRHYGYTF.

This chain joins TRBV18 and TRBJ1-4; TRBD1 matches at 9 bases. Germline V gives CDR1 KGHSH, CDR2 LQKENI. CDR3 length: 19 amino acids. The V segment lost 2 bases and the J segment 10 bases; nucleotides outside the gene matches: 20. The DNA for the CDR3 is TGTGCCAGCTCACCAACGTCGGGACAGGGCGGCGGTTTGTGGGGAAAACTGTTTTTT. Its translation: CASSPTSGQGGGLWGKLFF.

The chain recombines TRBV19 with TRBJ2-5; possible D gene TRBD2, 5 bases. This CDR3 comprises 14 residues. V lost 2 bases, J lost 4 bases, and 11 bases lay in between. Germline V gene data show CDR1 as LNHDA and CDR2 as SQIVND (reference sequence). The CDR3 reads CASSIPGSRETQYF. The CDR3 nucleotides read TGTGCCAGTAGTATACCGGGATCACGAGAGACCCAGTACTTC.

The CDR3 reads CASGEGGFGELFF. CDR3 in DNA: TGTGCCAGCGGGGAGGGGGGCTTTGGGGAGCTGTTTTTT. The genes are TRBV19 and TRBJ2-2, with D perhaps matching TRBD2 (7 bases). V was shortened by 9 bases and J by 8 bases, with 16 bases between the two germline ends. Germline values: CDR1 LNHDA, CDR2 SQIVND (reference sequence). The CDR3 runs 13 residues. Full variable domain (outside the CDR3, taken from reference TRBV19 and TRBJ2-2): DGGITQSPKYLFRKEGQNVTLSCEQNLNHDAMYWYRQDPGQGLRLIYYSQIVNDFQKGDIAEGYSVSREKKESFPLTVTSAQKNPTAFYLCASGEGGFGELFFGEGSRLTVL.

J is TRBJ2-1 and V is TRBV27; TRBD2 matches at 12 bases. Per germline, CDR1 MNHEY and CDR2 SMNVEV (reference sequence). V was pared by 2 bases and J by 4 bases, with 9 bases of the junction left unmatched. CDR3 size: 18 residues. CDR3 nucleotides: TGTGCCAGCAGTTTAAGTTCTAGCGGGGGGGCAATTTACAATGAGCAGTTCTTC. This gives the protein CASSLSSSGGAIYNEQFF.

The chain recombines TRBV6-5 with TRBJ1-1, with D perhaps TRBD1 (5 bases). Trimming stripped 6 bases from V and 3 bases from J, with 11 bases between. Germline CDR1 is MNHEY and CDR2 is SVGAGI. There are 13 residues in the CDR3. For the CDR3, the DNA is TGTGCCAGCAGGACAGACAGCTACACTGAAGCTTTCTTT. The encoded protein is CASRTDSYTEAFF.

This clone was seen more than once but under ten times. The chain employs TRBV3-1 (or the pseudogene TRBV3-2) and TRBJ1-1; D unclear. The ends were cut back, 2 bases at V and 1 base at J, with 11 bases in the middle. This CDR3 spans 15 amino acids. The germline gives CDR1 LGHDT, CDR2 YNNKEL (reference sequence). CDR3 bases: TGTGCCAGCAGCCAACAAACAACAGAGAACACTGAAGCTTTCTTT. The encoded protein is CASSQQTTENTEAFF.

This chain uses TRBV6-5 with TRBJ2-1; no firm D call. Trimming shortened V by 6 bases and J by 0 bases, and 6 bases separated the two germline ends. Germline V lookup: CDR1 MNHEY, CDR2 SVGAGI. The CDR3 runs to 13 residues. CDR3 DNA: TGTGCCAGCAGCCTTTACTCCTACAATGAGCAGTTCTTC. Translated: CASSLYSYNEQFF.

The chain recombines TRBV9 with TRBJ2-1; 7 bases line up with TRBD1. Trimming took 0 bases from V and 9 from J; bases not matched to a gene: 6. Per germline, CDR1 SGDLS and CDR2 YYNGEE. This CDR3 contains 14 residues. For the CDR3, the DNA is TGTGCCAGCAGCGTAGGACAGGGATTTGGTGAGCAGTTCTTC. Amino acid sequence: CASSVGQGFGEQFF.

This clone was counted a few times. The V gene is TRBV5-5, the J gene TRBJ1-2; D uncertain. This CDR3 is built from 13 residues. The germline V gene has CDR1 SGHKS and CDR2 YYEKEE (reference sequence). Trimming left V 0 bases short and J 4 bases short, with 7 bases between. This chain's CDR3 is CASSLVESYGYTF. The CDR3 DNA reads TGTGCCAGCAGCTTGGTGGAGAGCTATGGCTACACCTTC.

The chain has TRBV12-5 and TRBJ1-5; 9 bases are a match to TRBD1. Germline-derived CDR1 and CDR2 are LGHNT and FRNRAP. J was trimmed by 5 bases and V by 4 bases; bases with no gene match: 0. There are 13 residues in the CDR3. The CDR3 here is CASGWTGDQPQHF. As DNA, the CDR3 is TGTGCTAGTGGTTGGACAGGGGATCAGCCCCAGCATTTT.